Here is one T cell receptor (beta chain) with its context. Its specificity is not known. The junction shows a germline mismatch at one end, possibly a read error. This entry is derived from a study of T cell clones after liver transplantation. There are 15 residues in the CDR3. Germline values: CDR1 GTSNPN, CDR2 SVGIG (reference sequence). General study points: Post-transplant time points were not standardized, so conclusions are preliminary.

This table comes from immunoSEQ multiplex PCR, and its TCRdb copy is limited to in-frame clones, with some not included. The data hold approximately 100,000 clones, with under 90% observed a single time. The origin of this receptor is a human patient who received a liver transplant. Some T cells may arise from the graft donor. The starting material was CD4+ T cells from blood, obtained approximately 50 months after liver transplant. The chain carries TRBV30 and TRBJ2-7; 10 bases align to TRBD1. The CDR3 reads CAWSLPRDRGLRVNF. The CDR3 DNA follows: TGTGCCTGGAGCCTCCCACGAGACAGGGGGCTTCGGGTTAACTTC.